The TCR beta chain described here comes from a study of cytomegalovirus exposure and HLA in healthy donors. Whole-study context: Among over 300 genotyped donors, approximately 80% fell in the Caucasian-associated ancestry cluster.

Use of 60 Vbeta and 13 Jbeta primers characterized the PCR. The assay was immunoSEQ multiplex PCR, and TCRdb's table has in-frame clones only and misses some. The sample includes 130,000 or so clones. The source material was PBMCs. This TCR came from a woman aged 40-49 years in good health and CMV-seronegative.

The CDR3 nucleotides are TGTGCCAGCCCGGCCCGGGTGCGGCCTGAAAAACTGTTTTTT. Translated, it gives CASPARVRPEKLFF. The rearrangement joins TRBV6-6 to TRBJ1-4, with D unclear. V lost 8 bases and J lost 7, with 17 bases in between. The germline V gene encodes CDR1 MNHNY and CDR2 SVGAGI (reference sequence). This CDR3 contains 14 residues.